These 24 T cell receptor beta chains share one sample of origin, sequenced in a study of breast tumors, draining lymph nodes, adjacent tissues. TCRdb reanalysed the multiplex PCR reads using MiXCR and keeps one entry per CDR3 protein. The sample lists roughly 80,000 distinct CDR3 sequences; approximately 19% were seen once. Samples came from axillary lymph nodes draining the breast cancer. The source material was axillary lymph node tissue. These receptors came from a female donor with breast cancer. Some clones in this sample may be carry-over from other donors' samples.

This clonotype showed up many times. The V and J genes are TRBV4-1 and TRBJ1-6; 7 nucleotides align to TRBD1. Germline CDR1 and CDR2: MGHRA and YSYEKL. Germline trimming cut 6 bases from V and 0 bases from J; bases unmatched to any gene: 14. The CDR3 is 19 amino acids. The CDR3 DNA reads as TGCGCCAGCAGACCTCTTGCGGGGGACAGAAGCTCCTATAATTCACCCCTCCACTTT. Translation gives CASRPLAGDRSSYNSPLHF.

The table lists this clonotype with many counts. CDR3 protein: CASSLSRGPGNEQYF. For the CDR3, the DNA is TGTGCCAGCAGCTTAAGTCGGGGACCGGGCAACGAGCAGTACTTC. The chain recombines TRBV7-3 with TRBJ2-7, with D perhaps given as TRBD1 or TRBD2 (5 bases each). Germline V gene sequence: CDR1 SGHTA, CDR2 FQGTGA. V was clipped by 1 base and J by 5 bases, with 15 bases between them. The CDR3 extends over 15 amino acids.

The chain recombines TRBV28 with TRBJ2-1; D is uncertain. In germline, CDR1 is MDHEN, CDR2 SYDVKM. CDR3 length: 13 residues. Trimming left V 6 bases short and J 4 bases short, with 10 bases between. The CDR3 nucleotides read TGTGCCAGCAGCGACGGGTCTTACAATGAGCAGTTCTTC. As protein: CASSDGSYNEQFF.

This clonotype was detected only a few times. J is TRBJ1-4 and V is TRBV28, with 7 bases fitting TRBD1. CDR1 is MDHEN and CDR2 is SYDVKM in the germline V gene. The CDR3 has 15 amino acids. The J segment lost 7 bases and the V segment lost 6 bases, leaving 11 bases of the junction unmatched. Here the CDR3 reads CASRPAGQKLEKLFF. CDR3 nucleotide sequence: TGTGCCAGCAGGCCAGCGGGACAGAAACTTGAAAAACTGTTTTTT.

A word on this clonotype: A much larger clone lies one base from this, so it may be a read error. The CDR3: CASTETGPNYGYTF. The CDR3 nucleotides are TGTGCCAGCACCGAGACAGGGCCTAACTATGGCTACACCTTC. V usage is TRBV12-3 or TRBV12-4 and J usage is TRBJ1-2; TRBD1 aligns across 7 bases. V lost 7 bases, J lost 0 bases, and 5 bases stayed unmatched. CDR3 length: 14 amino acids.

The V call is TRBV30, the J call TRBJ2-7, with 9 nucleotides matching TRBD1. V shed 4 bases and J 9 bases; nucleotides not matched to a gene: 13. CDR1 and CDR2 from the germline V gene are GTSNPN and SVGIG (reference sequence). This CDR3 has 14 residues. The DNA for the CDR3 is TGTGCCTGGACCTACCGGGACAGGGTCCTGGGGCAGTACTTC. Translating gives CAWTYRDRVLGQYF.

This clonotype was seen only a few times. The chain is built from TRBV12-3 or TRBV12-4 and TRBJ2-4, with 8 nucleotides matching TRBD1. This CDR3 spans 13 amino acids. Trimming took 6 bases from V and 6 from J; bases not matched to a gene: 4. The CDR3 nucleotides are TGTGCCAGCAGCCCGGGACAGGTAAACATTCAGTACTTC. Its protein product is CASSPGQVNIQYF.

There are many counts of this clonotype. The CDR3 loop is CAISDRQGNEKLFF. The CDR3 nucleotides read TGTGCCATCAGCGACCGACAGGGAAATGAAAAACTGTTTTTT. The genes are TRBV10-3 and TRBJ1-4; 7 bases line up with TRBD1. The CDR3 runs 14 residues. Germline CDR1 ENHRY, CDR2 SYGVKD. The junction had 6 bases not matched to a gene; V was cut back by 6 bases and J by 5 bases.

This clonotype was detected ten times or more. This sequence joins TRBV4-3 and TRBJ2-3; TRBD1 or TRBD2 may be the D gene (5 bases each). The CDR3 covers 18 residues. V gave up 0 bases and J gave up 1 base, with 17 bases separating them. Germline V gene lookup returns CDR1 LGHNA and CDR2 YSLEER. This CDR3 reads CASSQEGARGAGTDTQYF. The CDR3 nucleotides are TGCGCCAGCAGCCAAGAAGGGGCCAGAGGGGCGGGCACAGATACGCAGTATTTT.

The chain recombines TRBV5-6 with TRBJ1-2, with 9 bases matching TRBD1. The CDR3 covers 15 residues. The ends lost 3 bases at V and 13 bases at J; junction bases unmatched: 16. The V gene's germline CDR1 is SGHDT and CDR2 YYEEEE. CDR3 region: CASSSSMVRTGVATF. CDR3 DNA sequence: TGTGCCAGCAGCTCATCTATGGTCCGGACAGGGGTCGCCACCTTC.

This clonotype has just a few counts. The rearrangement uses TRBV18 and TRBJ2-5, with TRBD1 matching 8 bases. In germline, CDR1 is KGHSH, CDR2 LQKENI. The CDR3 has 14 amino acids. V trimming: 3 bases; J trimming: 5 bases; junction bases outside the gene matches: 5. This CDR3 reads CASSPTGGAETQYF. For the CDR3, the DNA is TGTGCCAGCTCACCTACAGGGGGAGCGGAGACCCAGTACTTC.

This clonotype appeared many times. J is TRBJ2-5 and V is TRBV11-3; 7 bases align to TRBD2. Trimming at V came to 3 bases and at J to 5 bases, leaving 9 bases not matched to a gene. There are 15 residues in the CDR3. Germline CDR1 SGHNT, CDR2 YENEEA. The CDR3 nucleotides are TGTGCCAGCAGCTTTGTAACTAGCGTCATGGAGACCCAGTACTTC. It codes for CASSFVTSVMETQYF.

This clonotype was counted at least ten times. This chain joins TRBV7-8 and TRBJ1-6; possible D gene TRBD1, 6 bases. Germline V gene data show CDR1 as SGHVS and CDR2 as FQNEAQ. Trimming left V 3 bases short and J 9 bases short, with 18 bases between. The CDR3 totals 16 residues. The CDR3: CASSFPTQGGSSPLHF. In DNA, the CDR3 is TGTGCCAGCAGCTTTCCAACACAGGGTGGGAGTTCACCCCTCCACTTT.

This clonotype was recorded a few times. CDR3 sequence: CASSSAGPRNTGELFF. The DNA of the CDR3 is TGTGCCAGCAGCTCGGCAGGTCCTCGCAACACCGGGGAGCTGTTTTTT. The V call is TRBV5-4, the J call TRBJ2-2; D not resolved. Germline CDR1 SGHNT, CDR2 YYREEE (reference sequence). The CDR3 totals 16 residues. With 3 bases removed from V and 2 bases from J, the gap between germline ends came to 14 bases.

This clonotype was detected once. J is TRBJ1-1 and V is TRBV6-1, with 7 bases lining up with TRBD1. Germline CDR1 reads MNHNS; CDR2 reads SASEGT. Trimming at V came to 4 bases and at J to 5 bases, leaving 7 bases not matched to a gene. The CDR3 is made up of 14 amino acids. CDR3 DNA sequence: TGTGCCAGCAGTGCGATTATACAGGGGACTGAAGCTTTCTTT. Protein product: CASSAIIQGTEAFF.

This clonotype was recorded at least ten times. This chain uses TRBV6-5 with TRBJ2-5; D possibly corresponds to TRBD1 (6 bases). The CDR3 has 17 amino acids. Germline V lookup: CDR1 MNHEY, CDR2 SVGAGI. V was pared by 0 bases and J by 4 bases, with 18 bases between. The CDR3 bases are TGTGCCAGCAGTTACTCCTGGGCGGAAGGGGGTCGAGAGACCCAGTACTTC. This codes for CASSYSWAEGGRETQYF.

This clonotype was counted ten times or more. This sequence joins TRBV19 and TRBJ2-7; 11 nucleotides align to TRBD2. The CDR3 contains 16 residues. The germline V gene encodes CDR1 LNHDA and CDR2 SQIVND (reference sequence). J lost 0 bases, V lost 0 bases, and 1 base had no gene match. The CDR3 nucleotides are TGTGCCAGTAGTATAGAGGGGACTAGCGGCTCCTACGAGCAGTACTTC. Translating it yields CASSIEGTSGSYEQYF.

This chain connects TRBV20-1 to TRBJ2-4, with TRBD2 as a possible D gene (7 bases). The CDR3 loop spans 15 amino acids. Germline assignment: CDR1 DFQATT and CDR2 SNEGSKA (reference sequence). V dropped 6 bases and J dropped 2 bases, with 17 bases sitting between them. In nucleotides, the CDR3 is TGCAGTGCCTTGGAGGGGGGGGCAACCAAAAACATTCAGTACTTC. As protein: CSALEGGATKNIQYF.

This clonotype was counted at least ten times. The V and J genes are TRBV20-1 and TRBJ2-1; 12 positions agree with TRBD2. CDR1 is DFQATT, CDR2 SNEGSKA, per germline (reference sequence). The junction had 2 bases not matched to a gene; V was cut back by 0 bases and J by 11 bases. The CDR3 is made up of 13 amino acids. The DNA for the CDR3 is TGCAGTGCTAGAGAGACTAGCGGGAGTCAGCAGTTCTTC. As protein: CSARETSGSQQFF.

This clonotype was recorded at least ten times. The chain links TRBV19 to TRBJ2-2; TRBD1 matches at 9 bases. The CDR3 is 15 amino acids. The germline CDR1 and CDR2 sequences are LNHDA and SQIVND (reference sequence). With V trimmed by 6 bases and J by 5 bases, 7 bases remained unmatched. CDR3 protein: CASRITGGSTGELFF. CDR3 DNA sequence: TGTGCCAGTAGGATCACAGGGGGCAGTACCGGGGAGCTGTTTTTT.

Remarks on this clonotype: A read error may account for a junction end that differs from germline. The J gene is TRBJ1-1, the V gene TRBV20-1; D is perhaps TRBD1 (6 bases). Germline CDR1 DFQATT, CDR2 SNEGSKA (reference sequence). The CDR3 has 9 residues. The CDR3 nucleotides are TGCAGTGCTTTTGGACAGCTTTCCTTT. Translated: CSAFGQLSF.

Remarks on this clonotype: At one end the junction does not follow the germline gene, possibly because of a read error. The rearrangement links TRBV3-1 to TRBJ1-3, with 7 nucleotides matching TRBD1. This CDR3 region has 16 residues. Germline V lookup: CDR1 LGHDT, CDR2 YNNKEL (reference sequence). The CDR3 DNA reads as TGTGCCAGCAGCGGCCAGACAGGGCTTAGCGGAAACACCATATGTTTT. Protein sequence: CASSGQTGLSGNTICF.

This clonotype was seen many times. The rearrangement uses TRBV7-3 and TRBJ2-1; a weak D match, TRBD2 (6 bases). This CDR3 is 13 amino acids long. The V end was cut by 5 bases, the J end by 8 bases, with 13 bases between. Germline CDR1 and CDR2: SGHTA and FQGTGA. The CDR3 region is CASSRGRQDEQFF. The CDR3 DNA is TGTGCCAGCAGCCGAGGGAGGCAGGATGAGCAGTTCTTC. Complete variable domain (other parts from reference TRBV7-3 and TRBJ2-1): GAGVSQTPSNKVTEKGKYVELRCDPISGHTALYWYRQSLGQGPEFLIYFQGTGAADDSGLPNDRFFAVRPEGSVSTLKIQRTERGDSAVYLCASSRGRQDEQFFGPGTRLTVL.

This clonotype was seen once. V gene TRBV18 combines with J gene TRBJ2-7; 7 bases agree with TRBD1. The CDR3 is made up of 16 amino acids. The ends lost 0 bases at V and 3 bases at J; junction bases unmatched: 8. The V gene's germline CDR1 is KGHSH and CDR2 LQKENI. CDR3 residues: CASSPPIGTENYEQYF. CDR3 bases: TGTGCCAGCTCACCACCGATCGGGACAGAGAACTACGAGCAGTACTTC. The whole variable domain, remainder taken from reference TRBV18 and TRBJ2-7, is NAGVMQNPRHLVRRRGQEARLRCSPMKGHSHVYWYRQLPEEGLKFMVYLQKENIIDESGMPKERFSAEFPKEGPSILRIQQVVRGDSAAYFCASSPPIGTENYEQYFGPGTRLTVT.